Listed below are T cell receptor beta chains from one sample, sequenced in a study of immune evolution from preneoplasia to lung adenocarcinoma. The data were produced by immunoSEQ multiplex PCR, yet TCRdb's version contains in-frame clones alone and is incomplete. This table has around 16,000 clones, 70% to 90% appearing once. Material for sequencing was FFPE invasive lung adenocarcinoma tissue. The origin of the receptors is a person aged 65-85 years with invasive lung adenocarcinoma. CDR3s include the opening cysteine and the closing phenylalanine or tryptophan. Expanded clones are given a class, and other clones once, few, many or no size at all.

cdr3_aa: CASSAGLEFYEQYF
clone_size: few
j_call: TRBJ2-7
v_call: TRBV9

cdr3_aa: CASSLTGFQAFF
clone_size: -
j_call: TRBJ1-1
v_call: TRBV28

cdr3_aa: CASSLRSTGPEAFF
clone_size: once
j_call: TRBJ1-1
v_call: TRBV27

cdr3_aa: CASSETGGGETQYF
clone_size: -
j_call: TRBJ2-5
v_call: TRBV25-1

cdr3_aa: CASSWTGGYGYTF
clone_size: -
j_call: TRBJ1-2
v_call: TRBV5-1

cdr3_aa: CASSRRENTEAFF
clone_size: -
j_call: TRBJ1-1
v_call: TRBV18

cdr3_aa: CASSTPGRGGGREAFF
clone_size: -
j_call: TRBJ1-1
v_call: TRBV28

cdr3_aa: CASSLKGISYEQYF
clone_size: -
j_call: TRBJ2-7
v_call: TRBV5-6

cdr3_aa: CASSLETSGANVLTF
clone_size: medium-sized
j_call: TRBJ2-6
v_call: TRBV5-8

cdr3_aa: CASSEALYIF
clone_size: -
j_call: TRBJ1-2
v_call: TRBV6-1

cdr3_aa: CAWKGGTMNTEAFF
clone_size: -
j_call: TRBJ1-1
v_call: TRBV30

cdr3_aa: CAWSVFPSSGNTIYF
clone_size: -
j_call: TRBJ1-3
v_call: TRBV30

cdr3_aa: CASSISGRDPDEQYF
clone_size: -
j_call: TRBJ2-7
v_call: TRBV19

cdr3_aa: CASSSQLAEAKNIQYF
clone_size: -
j_call: TRBJ2-4
v_call: TRBV28

cdr3_aa: CASSITTGNPYEQYF
clone_size: -
j_call: TRBJ2-7
v_call: TRBV27

cdr3_aa: CASSLVIGGEQYF
clone_size: -
j_call: TRBJ2-7
v_call: TRBV7-2

cdr3_aa: CATSSGQGQNQPQHF
clone_size: -
j_call: TRBJ1-5
v_call: TRBV15

cdr3_aa: CASSGGSGGYNEQFF
clone_size: -
j_call: TRBJ2-1
v_call: TRBV6-1

cdr3_aa: CASSIARDNEQFF
clone_size: -
j_call: TRBJ2-1
v_call: TRBV19

cdr3_aa: CASSKPRGQTHQPQHF
clone_size: -
j_call: TRBJ1-5
v_call: TRBV19

cdr3_aa: CASSETSGESIDTQYF
clone_size: -
j_call: TRBJ2-3
v_call: TRBV9

cdr3_aa: CASSLSAGGGTEAFF
clone_size: -
j_call: TRBJ1-1
v_call: TRBV5-5

cdr3_aa: CASSSPTGGASGANVLTF
clone_size: -
j_call: TRBJ2-6
v_call: TRBV11-2

cdr3_aa: CASSRQANYGYTF
clone_size: once
j_call: TRBJ1-2
v_call: TRBV11-1

cdr3_aa: CASSQGSTNEKLFF
clone_size: -
j_call: TRBJ1-4
v_call: TRBV6-1

cdr3_aa: CASSLGGITDTQYF
clone_size: -
j_call: TRBJ2-3
v_call: TRBV5-1

cdr3_aa: CASSPSGGALETQYF
clone_size: -
j_call: TRBJ2-5
v_call: TRBV7-7

cdr3_aa: CASSIGIGGVETQYF
clone_size: once
j_call: TRBJ2-5
v_call: TRBV19

cdr3_aa: CSVLDTEAFF
clone_size: -
j_call: TRBJ1-1
v_call: TRBV29-1

cdr3_aa: CASSSDESHTGELFF
clone_size: -
j_call: TRBJ2-2
v_call: TRBV6-1

cdr3_aa: CASSEEGDINEQFF
clone_size: -
j_call: TRBJ2-1
v_call: TRBV2

cdr3_aa: CASRKRVAGGVHEQYF
clone_size: -
j_call: TRBJ2-7
v_call: TRBV6-6

cdr3_aa: CASSLKQEDTQYF
clone_size: -
j_call: TRBJ2-3
v_call: TRBV6-4

cdr3_aa: CASSTGQANTEAFF
clone_size: -
j_call: TRBJ1-1
v_call: TRBV6-5

cdr3_aa: CASSPYVTLSGANVLTF
clone_size: few
j_call: TRBJ2-6
v_call: TRBV14

cdr3_aa: CASSVGWGASTEAFF
clone_size: once
j_call: TRBJ1-1
v_call: TRBV9

cdr3_aa: CASTGASGPTGELFF
clone_size: -
j_call: TRBJ2-2
v_call: TRBV9

cdr3_aa: CASIPPGGLAGGPSYEQYF
clone_size: -
j_call: TRBJ2-7
v_call: TRBV2

cdr3_aa: CASTKGQASNQPQHF
clone_size: few
j_call: TRBJ1-5
v_call: TRBV6-1

cdr3_aa: CASSVGTTEAFF
clone_size: -
j_call: TRBJ1-1
v_call: TRBV9